The 12 T cell receptor beta chains in this list originate from one sample, sequenced in a study of OX40 agonist ivuxolimab in advanced cancers. The data were produced by immunoSEQ multiplex PCR, yet TCRdb's version contains in-frame clones alone and is incomplete. Of roughly 92,000 clones listed, more than 80% were seen once; the top ten hold 8% to 9.5%. The sample here was CD4+ or CD8+ T cells sorted from blood, taken in a trial of the OX40 agonist ivuxolimab. The receptors derive from an adult with an advanced solid tumor such as melanoma, head and neck, liver or kidney cancer.

J is TRBJ2-7 and V is TRBV11-3; either TRBD1 or TRBD2 may supply D (5 bases each). Trimming pared 1 base from V and 4 bases from J, leaving 14 bases between. The CDR3 spans 15 residues. In germline, CDR1 is SGHNT, CDR2 YENEEA. CDR3 nucleotides: TGTGCCAGCAGCTTAGTTGGGACCGACAGATACGAGCAGTACTTC. It is translated as CASSLVGTDRYEQYF.

The V call is TRBV9, the J call TRBJ2-1; 13 nucleotides line up with TRBD2. The germline gives CDR1 SGDLS, CDR2 YYNGEE. V shed 6 bases, J shed 10 bases, and the junction held 10 bases outside the gene matches. CDR3 size: 15 residues. CDR3 nucleotides: TGTGCCAGCACCATCCAAGGACTAGCGGGAGACGAGCAGTTCTTC. Residues: CASTIQGLAGDEQFF. Using reference TRBV9 and TRBJ2-1 for the parts outside the CDR3, the full variable domain is DSGVTQTPKHLITATGQRVTLRCSPRSGDLSVYWYQQSLDQGLQFLIQYYNGEERAKGNILERFSAQQFPDLHSELNLSSLELGDSALYFCASTIQGLAGDEQFFGPGTRLTVL.

The chain is built from TRBV11-2 and TRBJ2-5, with D perhaps assigned TRBD1 or TRBD2 (6 bases each). V was pared by 6 bases and J by 3 bases, with 11 bases between. In germline, CDR1 is SGHAT, CDR2 FQNNGV. The CDR3 has 13 residues. The DNA for the CDR3 is TGTGCCAGCAGAACGAGGGGGGAAGAGACCCAGTACTTC. It translates to CASRTRGEETQYF.

The CDR3, as DNA: TGTGCCAGCAGCGCTCTACCTCAACACGAGCAGTACTTC. Translating it yields CASSALPQHEQYF. This chain links TRBV5-4 with TRBJ2-7, with D uncertain. This CDR3 has 13 amino acids. V was shortened by 4 bases and J by 5 bases, with 13 bases between the two germline ends. CDR1 and CDR2 (germline): SGHNT, YYREEE (reference sequence).

This clone was picked up one time. The V gene is TRBV5-4, the J gene TRBJ2-1; TRBD2 is a possible D gene (6 bases). Germline CDR1 and CDR2: SGHNT and YYREEE (reference sequence). This CDR3 region has 15 residues. Trimming pared 2 bases from V and 2 bases from J, leaving 11 bases between. The CDR3 spells CASSFGGPTYNEQFF. The CDR3 region has the DNA TGTGCCAGCAGCTTCGGGGGACCGACCTACAATGAGCAGTTCTTC.

The chain joins TRBV5-6 to TRBJ1-1; 10 positions agree with TRBD1. With 2 bases clipped from V and 4 bases from J, the junction kept 5 bases outside the gene matches. This CDR3 spans 15 amino acids. Germline V gene data show CDR1 as SGHDT and CDR2 as YYEEEE. CDR3 sequence: CASSFGTGVTTEAFF. The CDR3 DNA sequence: TGTGCCAGCAGCTTCGGGACAGGGGTGACCACTGAAGCTTTCTTT.

As to this clone: The conserved phenylalanine or tryptophan normally closing the CDR3 is absent here, so this likely arose from a read error. The chain combines TRBV7-9 with TRBJ1-1; no definite D call. Trimming stripped 4 bases from V and 0 bases from J, with 12 bases between. The CDR3 consists of 15 residues. Germline loops: CDR1 SEHNR, CDR2 FQNEAQ (reference sequence). This chain's CDR3 is CASSWLEDLNTEAFL. Written as DNA, the CDR3 is TGTGCCAGCAGCTGGTTGGAGGACTTGAACACTGAAGCTTTCCTT.

The CDR3 region has the DNA TGTGCCAGCAGCTTAGTACAGTCCTACGAGCAGTACTTC. Its protein product is CASSLVQSYEQYF. This rearrangement joins TRBV11-2 to TRBJ2-7; D remains unclear. Trimming pared 1 base from V and 1 base from J, leaving 5 bases between. Per germline, CDR1 SGHAT and CDR2 FQNNGV. The CDR3 consists of 13 residues. The entire variable domain, with the rest obtained from reference TRBV11-2 and TRBJ2-7, is as follows: EAGVAQSPRYKIIEKRQSVAFWCNPISGHATLYWYQQILGQGPKLLIQFQNNGVVDDSQLPKDRFSAERLKGVDSTLKIQPAKLEDSAVYLCASSLVQSYEQYFGPGTRLTVT.

The rearrangement uses TRBV28 and TRBJ2-5, with D possibly being TRBD2 (6 bases). The CDR3 is 16 residues long. Per the germline V gene, CDR1 is MDHEN and CDR2 is SYDVKM. Trimming took off 6 bases at V and 4 bases at J, with 21 bases between the two ends. Here the CDR3 reads CASSPRTKWVSETQYF. As DNA, the CDR3 is TGTGCCAGCAGCCCCCGGACTAAGTGGGTGTCAGAGACCCAGTACTTC. The variable domain in full, completed from reference TRBV28 and TRBJ2-5, reads DVKVTQSSRYLVKRTGEKVFLECVQDMDHENMFWYRQDPGLGLRLIYFSYDVKMKEKGDIPEGYSVSREKKERFSLILESASTNQTSMYLCASSPRTKWVSETQYFGPGTRLLVL.

The V gene is TRBV10-3, the J gene TRBJ1-1, with 9 nucleotides matching TRBD1. CDR3 length: 14 residues. The trim removed 4 bases at V and 5 bases at J, leaving 5 bases unmatched. Germline CDR1 and CDR2: ENHRY and SYGVKD. The CDR3 bases are TGTGCCATCAGTGTAAGACAGGGGGAGACTGAAGCTTTCTTT. Protein product: CAISVRQGETEAFF.

The chain joins TRBV30 to TRBJ1-1, with D unclear. Germline-derived CDR1 and CDR2 are GTSNPN and SVGIG (reference sequence). The V end lost 2 bases, the J end lost 10 bases, and 26 bases lay between the germline ends. This CDR3 region has 16 residues. In DNA form, the CDR3 reads TGTGCCTGGAGTCTTGCCCGAGACGTCATTCTTTTAGGAGCTTTCTTT. The encoded protein is CAWSLARDVILLGAFF.

The genes are TRBV30 and TRBJ1-1; 7 nucleotides match TRBD1. Germline values: CDR1 GTSNPN, CDR2 SVGIG (reference sequence). This CDR3 spans 16 amino acids. Germline trimming cut 4 bases from V and 5 bases from J; bases unmatched to any gene: 16. The CDR3 DNA follows: TGTGCCTGGATTCCCGGACTCCGACAGGGCTATACTGAAGCTTTCTTT. Amino acid sequence: CAWIPGLRQGYTEAFF.